What follows are 9 T cell receptor beta chains derived from one specimen sequenced in a study of blood T cell repertoires in COVID-19. Profiling relied on immunoSEQ multiplex PCR, and the TCRdb table lists in-frame clones only, not all of them. This sample has about 36,000 clones; 90% occur once, and the top ten carry 25% to 30%. The sample taken for sequencing was peripheral blood. These TCRs come from a man aged 60-69 years with active or convalescent COVID-19.

The rearrangement links TRBV9 to TRBJ2-2; the match to TRBD2 covers 14 bases. The length of the CDR3 is 15 residues. Germline CDR1 and CDR2: SGDLS and YYNGEE. The V gene end was trimmed by 6 bases and the J gene end by 6 bases; junction bases not matched to a gene: 4. The CDR3 sequence: CASMRGLAGAGELFF. In DNA form, the CDR3 reads TGTGCCAGCATGAGGGGACTAGCGGGAGCCGGGGAGCTGTTTTTT.

The gene calls are TRBV3-1 (or the pseudogene TRBV3-2) and TRBJ2-2, with a weak D call TRBD2 (5 bases). V lost 1 base and J lost 8, with 8 bases in between. The CDR3 runs 13 residues. In germline, CDR1 is LGHDT, CDR2 YNNKEL (reference sequence). In DNA form, the CDR3 reads TGTGCCAGCAGCCAAGGGGGAGTGGGGGAGCTGTTTTTT. The encoded protein is CASSQGGVGELFF.

The CDR3 nucleotides are TGTGCCAGCAGCTTAGCGGGAGGGCGGGGAGAGACCCAGTACTTC. This codes for CASSLAGGRGETQYF. This chain connects TRBV7-3 to TRBJ2-5; 9 bases map to TRBD2. This CDR3 contains 15 residues. Germline CDR1 SGHTA, CDR2 FQGTGA. V gave up 2 bases and J gave up 4 bases; unmatched junction bases: 5.

The chain has TRBV11-2 and TRBJ1-1; TRBD1 agrees at 9 bases. V shed 2 bases and J 4 bases; nucleotides not matched to a gene: 5. CDR1 and CDR2 from the germline V gene are SGHAT and FQNNGV. The CDR3 loop spans 15 amino acids. The CDR3 spells CASSLTGGSGTEAFF. The CDR3 bases are TGTGCCAGCAGCTTAACAGGGGGCTCTGGCACTGAAGCTTTCTTT. The full variable domain, in which reference TRBV11-2 and TRBJ1-1 provide the parts outside the CDR3, is EAGVAQSPRYKIIEKRQSVAFWCNPISGHATLYWYQQILGQGPKLLIQFQNNGVVDDSQLPKDRFSAERLKGVDSTLKIQPAKLEDSAVYLCASSLTGGSGTEAFFGQGTRLTVV.

This clone was recorded only once. This chain links TRBV25-1 with TRBJ2-3, with TRBD2 identical over 14 bases. The CDR3 consists of 15 residues. Germline V CDR1 and CDR2: MGHDK, SYGVNS. The ends lost 10 bases at V and 4 bases at J; junction bases unmatched: 7. The CDR3 bases are TGTGCCACCCGACCGGGACTAGCGGGAGCAGATACGCAGTATTTT. Translated, it gives CATRPGLAGADTQYF.

The chain links TRBV6-6 to TRBJ1-2; 10 nucleotides agree with TRBD1. Per the germline V gene, CDR1 is MNHNY and CDR2 is SVGAGI (reference sequence). The CDR3 extends over 14 amino acids. The J segment lost 1 base and the V segment lost 7 bases, leaving 3 bases of the junction unmatched. CDR3 nucleotide sequence: TGTGCCAGCACCAGGGACAGGGGTAACTATGGCTACACCTTC. It is translated as CASTRDRGNYGYTF.

This clone appeared once. The chain combines TRBV3-1 (or the pseudogene TRBV3-2) with TRBJ2-5; maybe TRBD1 (5 bases). The CDR3 runs to 15 residues. The germline V gene encodes CDR1 LGHDT and CDR2 YNNKEL (reference sequence). V was trimmed by 4 bases and J by 0 bases, leaving 12 bases between them. The CDR3 region has the DNA TGTGCCAGCAGCCCCGACAGAAACAACCAAGAGACCCAGTACTTC. Translated, it gives CASSPDRNNQETQYF.

V usage is TRBV3-1 (or the pseudogene TRBV3-2) and J usage is TRBJ1-1; D is unclear. Germline values: CDR1 LGHDT, CDR2 YNNKEL (reference sequence). The CDR3 spans 14 residues. Trimming took 1 base from V and 2 from J, leaving 8 bases between them. The CDR3 protein is CASSQGISNTEAFF. The DNA for the CDR3 is TGTGCCAGCAGCCAAGGTATCAGTAACACTGAAGCTTTCTTT.

The CDR3 bases are TGTGCCAGCAGTTTAGGGGGGAACACTTACGAGCAGTACTTC. Amino acids: CASSLGGNTYEQYF. The chain recombines TRBV27 with TRBJ2-7; D might be TRBD2 (6 bases). Deletions cut 2 bases from V and 4 bases from J, with 12 bases between. Germline assignment: CDR1 MNHEY and CDR2 SMNVEV (reference sequence). This CDR3 contains 14 residues.